The 2 T cell receptor beta chains below were found in one sample sequenced in a study of OX40 agonist ivuxolimab in advanced cancers. Libraries were prepared by immunoSEQ multiplex PCR; TCRdb keeps only in-frame clonotypes and omits some of them. The data hold roughly 91,000 clones, with approximately 95% observed a single time. Sequenced material: CD4+ or CD8+ T cells sorted from blood, taken in a trial of the OX40 agonist ivuxolimab. All receptors come from an adult with an advanced solid tumor such as melanoma, head and neck, liver or kidney cancer.

The chain couples TRBV28 to TRBJ2-7, with a possible D match to TRBD1 (5 bases). Per the germline V gene, CDR1 is MDHEN and CDR2 is SYDVKM. This CDR3 spans 15 amino acids. Trimming took 3 bases from V and 0 from J, leaving 12 bases between them. CDR3 in DNA: TGTGCCAGCAGTTTCAGGGCTGTTAGCTCCTACGAGCAGTACTTC. It is translated as CASSFRAVSSYEQYF. The complete variable domain, with remaining parts taken from reference TRBV28 and TRBJ2-7, reads DVKVTQSSRYLVKRTGEKVFLECVQDMDHENMFWYRQDPGLGLRLIYFSYDVKMKEKGDIPEGYSVSREKKERFSLILESASTNQTSMYLCASSFRAVSSYEQYFGPGTRLTVT.

The J gene is TRBJ1-1, the V gene TRBV19, with unresolved D. The CDR3 covers 13 residues. CDR1 LNHDA and CDR2 SQIVND come from the germline V gene (reference sequence). Trimming shortened V by 3 bases and J by 4 bases, and 9 bases separated the two germline ends. The CDR3, as DNA: TGTGCCAGTAGTATGACGGGGAGCACTGAAGCTTTCTTT. The encoded protein is CASSMTGSTEAFF.